The 25 T cell receptor beta chains in this list originate from one sample, sequenced in a study of blood T cell repertoires in COVID-19. Assay: immunoSEQ multiplex PCR; the TCRdb copy retains only in-frame clones and omits some. The sample holds 70,000 or so clones, 80% to 90% seen once. Sequenced sample: peripheral blood. The origin of the receptors is a man aged 30 to 45 with acute or convalescent COVID-19.

The rearrangement uses TRBV3-1 (or the pseudogene TRBV3-2) and TRBJ1-6; no firm D call. Germline V gene sequence: CDR1 LGHDT, CDR2 YNNKEL (reference sequence). V gave up 4 bases and J gave up 5 bases, with 9 bases separating them. The CDR3 is 14 amino acids. The CDR3 DNA is TGTGCCAGCAGCCTACGGCAGGATAATTCACCCCTCCACTTT. This sequence encodes CASSLRQDNSPLHF.

This rearrangement joins TRBV6-1 to TRBJ1-1, with D perhaps matching TRBD1 (5 bases). Trimming cost V 6 bases and J 10 bases, with 15 bases left between them. Germline V CDR1 and CDR2: MNHNS, SASEGT. This CDR3 has 12 amino acids. CDR3 in amino acids: CASSHRQTGAFF. CDR3 coding DNA: TGTGCCAGCAGCCACCGACAGACGGGAGCTTTCTTT.

This chain connects TRBV10-1 to TRBJ1-1, with 7 bases lining up with TRBD1. The CDR3 runs to 14 residues. The V gene end was trimmed by 1 base and the J gene end by 4 bases; junction bases not matched to a gene: 3. The germline CDR1 and CDR2 sequences are WNHNN and SYGVQD (reference sequence). The CDR3 nucleotides read TGCGCCAGCAGTGAGTACAGGGGTTCCACTGAAGCTTTCTTT. This codes for CASSEYRGSTEAFF.

The chain recombines TRBV30 with TRBJ1-3; no firm D call. V was pared by 2 bases and J by 0 bases, with 14 bases between. The CDR3 has 16 amino acids. Germline V gene data show CDR1 as GTSNPN and CDR2 as SVGIG (reference sequence). The CDR3 DNA reads as TGTGCCTGGAGTTTTGCCCGACTCCCCTCTGGAAACACCATATATTTT. This translates into CAWSFARLPSGNTIYF.

The chain joins TRBV30 to TRBJ1-2; a weak D match, TRBD1 (5 bases). Trimming removed 0 bases from V and 9 bases from J, with 14 bases in between. The CDR3 runs 13 residues. The germline V gene has CDR1 GTSNPN and CDR2 SVGIG (reference sequence). CDR3 coding DNA: TGTGCCTGGAGTGTACGGGGGGGTCTGAGCTACACCTTC. This translates into CAWSVRGGLSYTF.

This rearrangement joins TRBV4-1 to TRBJ2-7; no definite D call. In germline, CDR1 is MGHRA, CDR2 YSYEKL. The CDR3 is 16 residues long. V was cut by 1 base and J by 2 bases, with 15 bases left in between. The CDR3 protein is CASSQGRCPATYEQYV. Here the CDR3 DNA reads TGCGCCAGCAGCCAAGGCCGCTGCCCTGCGACCTACGAGCAGTACGTC.

The CDR3, as DNA: TGTGCCAGCAGCCAATTCGATACAGGGCAGATGGAGACCCAGTACTTC. Encoded protein: CASSQFDTGQMETQYF. This chain connects TRBV28 to TRBJ2-5, with a weak D call TRBD1 (6 bases). The CDR3 contains 16 residues. CDR1 MDHEN and CDR2 SYDVKM come from the germline V gene. Trimming removed 6 bases from V and 5 bases from J, with 22 bases in between. The whole variable domain, filled in from reference TRBV28 and TRBJ2-5, reads DVKVTQSSRYLVKRTGEKVFLECVQDMDHENMFWYRQDPGLGLRLIYFSYDVKMKEKGDIPEGYSVSREKKERFSLILESASTNQTSMYLCASSQFDTGQMETQYFGPGTRLLVL.

V is TRBV25-1 and J is TRBJ1-1; 8 bases are shared with TRBD1. The J segment lost 3 bases and the V segment lost 3 bases, leaving 6 bases of the junction unmatched. CDR1 and CDR2 from the germline V gene are MGHDK and SYGVNS. CDR3 length equals 15 residues. In DNA, the CDR3 is TGTGCCAGCAGTGAGCCAGGACAGGGAGACACTGAAGCTTTCTTT. Translation gives CASSEPGQGDTEAFF.

V and J are TRBV18 and TRBJ2-5; D ambiguous. This CDR3 has 15 amino acids. Trimming cost V 0 bases and J 3 bases, with 11 bases left between them. Per the germline V gene, CDR1 is KGHSH and CDR2 is LQKENI. The CDR3 DNA reads TGTGCCAGCTCACCACCTATTATGGGCAAAGAGACCCAGTACTTC. Its protein product is CASSPPIMGKETQYF.

The rearrangement uses TRBV2 and TRBJ2-5; D gene unclear. The CDR3 has 12 residues. The V gene's germline CDR1 is SNHLY and CDR2 FYNNEI. Trimming left V 5 bases short and J 4 bases short, with 8 bases between. Here the CDR3 reads CASSQIGETQYF. DNA of the CDR3: TGTGCCAGCAGTCAAATCGGAGAGACCCAGTACTTC.

This rearrangement joins TRBV5-1 to TRBJ2-5; no reliable D call. The CDR3 length is 13 residues. Germline CDR1 reads SGHRS; CDR2 reads YFSETQ. Trimming stripped 4 bases from V and 1 base from J, with 8 bases between. The CDR3 coding sequence is TGCGCCAGCAGCGTGGCTCCCCAAGAGACCCAGTACTTC. The encoded protein is CASSVAPQETQYF.

The genes are TRBV4-2 and TRBJ2-2; tentatively, D is TRBD1 (6 bases). Trimming took off 0 bases at V and 2 bases at J, with 22 bases between the two ends. CDR3 size: 20 residues. Germline lookup yields CDR1 LGHNA and CDR2 YNFKEQ. In DNA, the CDR3 is TGTGCCAGCAGCCAAGATCCACCTCCAAACAGGGCCCGAAACACCGGGGAGCTGTTTTTT. This encodes CASSQDPPPNRARNTGELFF.

V is TRBV2 and J is TRBJ1-5, with D uncertain. The CDR3 consists of 12 residues. Trimming cost V 3 bases and J 9 bases, with 9 bases left between them. The germline gives CDR1 SNHLY, CDR2 FYNNEI. In DNA, the CDR3 is TGTGCCAGCAGTGAGTTGGAGATGCCCCAGCATTTT. This sequence encodes CASSELEMPQHF.

The chain recombines TRBV2 with TRBJ1-6, with TRBD1 matching 9 bases. The CDR3 runs to 14 residues. The V and J ends lost 6 bases and 8 bases, in that order; junction bases with no gene match: 5. CDR1 and CDR2 from the germline V gene are SNHLY and FYNNEI. CDR3 sequence reads: CASRNDRGDSPLHF. CDR3 DNA sequence: TGTGCCAGCAGGAATGACAGGGGGGATTCACCCCTCCACTTT.

This chain connects TRBV10-3 to TRBJ2-7; TRBD2 matches at 13 bases. V lost 4 bases and J lost 1; bases outside the gene matches: 1. Germline assignment: CDR1 ENHRY and CDR2 SYGVKD. This CDR3 contains 15 residues. CDR3 nucleotides: TGTGCCATCAGTGGGGGACTAGCGGGGTCCTACGAGCAGTACTTC. Amino acids: CAISGGLAGSYEQYF.

The chain is built from TRBV6-5 and TRBJ1-4; a weak D match, TRBD1 (6 bases). Trimming took 4 bases from V and 8 from J, leaving 14 bases between them. CDR1 and CDR2 (germline): MNHEY, SVGAGI. The CDR3 runs to 14 residues. Written as DNA, the CDR3 is TGTGCCAGCAGTTCCGATAGGGGGTGGGAAAAACTGTTTTTT. The encoded protein is CASSSDRGWEKLFF.

The rearrangement links TRBV2 to TRBJ2-5, with D perhaps TRBD2 (6 bases). CDR1 is SNHLY and CDR2 is FYNNEI in the germline V gene. The V gene lost 2 bases and the J gene lost 4 bases, with 17 bases spanning the gap. The CDR3 has 16 residues. The CDR3 region is CASSEFWGVHGETQYF. CDR3 in DNA: TGTGCCAGCAGTGAATTTTGGGGGGTCCATGGAGAGACCCAGTACTTC. Based on the CDR3 plus reference TRBV2 and TRBJ2-5, the full variable domain is EPEVTQTPSHQVTQMGQEVILRCVPISNHLYFYWYRQILGQKVEFLVSFYNNEISEKSEIFDDQFSVERPDGSNFTLKIRSTKLEDSAMYFCASSEFWGVHGETQYFGPGTRLLVL.

This chain links TRBV18 with TRBJ1-5, with 10 bases matching TRBD1. V trimming: 3 bases; J trimming: 2 bases; junction bases outside the gene matches: 4. Germline-derived CDR1 and CDR2 are KGHSH and LQKENI. This CDR3 has 16 residues. The CDR3: CASSPAGTGGNQPQHF. CDR3 DNA sequence: TGTGCCAGCTCACCCGCCGGGACAGGGGGCAATCAGCCCCAGCATTTT. The entire variable domain, with the rest obtained from reference TRBV18 and TRBJ1-5, is as follows: NAGVMQNPRHLVRRRGQEARLRCSPMKGHSHVYWYRQLPEEGLKFMVYLQKENIIDESGMPKERFSAEFPKEGPSILRIQQVVRGDSAAYFCASSPAGTGGNQPQHFGDGTRLSIL.

The chain has TRBV30 and TRBJ2-2; D gene unclear. Looked up from germline, CDR1 is GTSNPN and CDR2 is SVGIG (reference sequence). The CDR3 runs to 13 residues. The V gene lost 1 base and the J gene lost 7 bases, with 10 bases spanning the gap. CDR3 sequence reads: CAWSGQTVGELFF. The DNA of the CDR3 is TGTGCCTGGAGTGGACAAACGGTCGGGGAGCTGTTTTTT.

The chain recombines TRBV5-1 with TRBJ1-1, with D possibly TRBD1 on 6 matching bases. V was trimmed by 4 bases and J by 0 bases, leaving 10 bases between them. The CDR3 has 14 amino acids. Germline V gives CDR1 SGHRS, CDR2 YFSETQ. In DNA, the CDR3 is TGCGCCAGCAGCAGACAGGCGATGAACACTGAAGCTTTCTTT. Translation gives CASSRQAMNTEAFF.

The gene calls are TRBV6-6 and TRBJ2-7; possibly TRBD1 for D (6 bases). The CDR3 covers 13 residues. Germline values: CDR1 MNHNY, CDR2 SVGAGI (reference sequence). Trimming shortened V by 8 bases and J by 4 bases, and 15 bases separated the two germline ends. The CDR3: CASGQFFVYEQYF. The CDR3 bases are TGTGCCAGCGGACAGTTTTTCGTGTACGAGCAGTACTTC.

This chain links TRBV6-5 with TRBJ2-5; 7 nucleotides line up with TRBD2. The CDR3 consists of 13 residues. The V gene's germline CDR1 is MNHEY and CDR2 SVGAGI. V lost 2 bases and J lost 3; bases outside the gene matches: 0. In nucleotides, the CDR3 is TGTGCCAGCAGTTACGGACTAGAAGAGACCCAGTACTTC. This translates into CASSYGLEETQYF.

The chain is built from TRBV4-1 and TRBJ2-2; D may be TRBD2 (5 bases). Trimming shortened V by 8 bases and J by 7 bases, and 11 bases separated the two germline ends. The CDR3 sequence is 12 residues long. CDR1 and CDR2 from the germline V gene are MGHRA and YSYEKL. The CDR3 spells CASGRISGELFF. CDR3 nucleotides: TGCGCCAGCGGGAGAATAAGCGGGGAGCTGTTTTTT.

This clone was counted a single time. This rearrangement joins TRBV7-2 to TRBJ2-1, with 9 nucleotides matching TRBD1. From germline, CDR1 is SGHTA and CDR2 FQGNSA. The CDR3 sequence is 13 residues long. Losses at the gene ends were 1 base for V and 13 bases for J; bases not matched to a gene: 5. For the CDR3, the DNA is TGTGCCAGCAGCTTAGTGTCGGGACAGGGACAGTTCTTC. Translation gives CASSLVSGQGQFF.

The chain recombines TRBV5-1 with TRBJ2-1; tentatively, D is TRBD2 (6 bases). Looked up from germline, CDR1 is SGHRS and CDR2 is YFSETQ. The CDR3 covers 15 residues. V gave up 1 base and J gave up 8 bases, with 16 bases separating them. This CDR3 reads CASSLFPGVTDEQFF. In DNA form, the CDR3 reads TGCGCCAGCAGCTTGTTTCCGGGAGTGACGGATGAGCAGTTCTTC.